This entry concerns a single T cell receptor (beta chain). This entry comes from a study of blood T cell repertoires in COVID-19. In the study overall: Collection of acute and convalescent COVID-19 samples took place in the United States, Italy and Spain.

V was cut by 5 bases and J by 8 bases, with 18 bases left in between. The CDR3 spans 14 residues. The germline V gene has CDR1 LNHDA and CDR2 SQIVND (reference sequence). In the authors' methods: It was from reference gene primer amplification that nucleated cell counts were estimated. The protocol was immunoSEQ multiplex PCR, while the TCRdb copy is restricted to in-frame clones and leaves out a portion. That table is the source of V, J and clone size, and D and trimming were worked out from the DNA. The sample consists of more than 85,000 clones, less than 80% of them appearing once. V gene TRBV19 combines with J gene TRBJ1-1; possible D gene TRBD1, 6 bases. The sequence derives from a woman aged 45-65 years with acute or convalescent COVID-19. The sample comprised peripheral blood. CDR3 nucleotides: TGTGCCAGTAGTCCCCGAGACAGGTTCCGGGAAGCTTTCTTT. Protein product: CASSPRDRFREAFF. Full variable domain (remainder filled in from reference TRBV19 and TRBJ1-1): DGGITQSPKYLFRKEGQNVTLSCEQNLNHDAMYWYRQDPGQGLRLIYYSQIVNDFQKGDIAEGYSVSREKKESFPLTVTSAQKNPTAFYLCASSPRDRFREAFFGQGTRLTVV.